The following is a TCR beta chain sequence with its context. Its target is not known. Patients with Susac syndrome fulfilled recently defined diagnostic criteria for definite or probable disease. The CDR3 has 16 amino acids. Germline V gene lookup returns CDR1 SGHAT and CDR2 FQDESV (reference sequence). J was trimmed by 2 bases and V by 3 bases; bases with no gene match: 3. With random hexamers, reverse transcription was performed on roughly 0.5 to 1 ug of RNA. TCRdb fed the immunoSEQ multiplex PCR reads into MiXCR, producing one record per CDR3 protein. This sample has 150,000 to 160,000 distinct CDR3 sequences, with 95% found just once. The sample originates from a study of CD8 T cells in Susac syndrome. Findings of the study overall: The CD4+ T cell repertoires that were profiled in Susac syndrome showed no clonal expansion.

This receptor was identified in a human donor with Susac syndrome. The chain carries TRBV11-1 and TRBJ2-5; 13 bases align to TRBD2. The sample was CD4+ T cells from PBMCs. CDR3 residues: CASSFGLAGVQETQYF. CDR3 DNA: TGTGCCAGCAGCTTCGGACTAGCGGGGGTTCAAGAGACCCAGTACTTC. Full variable domain (remainder filled in from reference TRBV11-1 and TRBJ2-5): EAEVAQSPRYKITEKSQAVAFWCDPISGHATLYWYRQILGQGPELLVQFQDESVVDDSQLPKDRFSAERLKGVDSTLKIQPAELGDSAMYLCASSFGLAGVQETQYFGPGTRLLVL.